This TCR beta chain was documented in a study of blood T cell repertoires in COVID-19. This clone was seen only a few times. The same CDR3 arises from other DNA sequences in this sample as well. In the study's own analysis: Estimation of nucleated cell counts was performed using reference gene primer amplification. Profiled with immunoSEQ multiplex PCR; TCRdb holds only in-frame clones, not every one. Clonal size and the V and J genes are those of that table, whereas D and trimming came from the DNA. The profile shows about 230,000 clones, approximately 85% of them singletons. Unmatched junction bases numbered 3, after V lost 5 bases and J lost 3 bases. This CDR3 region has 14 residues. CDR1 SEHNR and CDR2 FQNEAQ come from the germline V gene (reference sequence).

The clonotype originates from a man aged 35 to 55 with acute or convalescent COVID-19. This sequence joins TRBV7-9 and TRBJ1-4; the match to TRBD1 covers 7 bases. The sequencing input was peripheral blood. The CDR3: CASSLTGSNEKLFF. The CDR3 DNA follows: TGTGCCAGCAGCCTGACAGGGTCTAATGAAAAACTGTTTTTT.